This T cell receptor beta chain is from a study of CD8+ T cells in alopecia areata. cDNA serving as the sequencing template came from extracted, reverse transcribed RNA. The method was immunoSEQ multiplex PCR; TCRdb's version includes in-frame clones alone and lacks a portion of them. The sample shows some 180,000 clones, approximately 49% of them seen only once. This clone was counted once. The antigen is undetermined. Findings and limits, study-wide: Only one nonresponder was present, which leaves the link between baseline CD8+ expansion and response uncertain.

From germline, CDR1 is SGHTA and CDR2 FQGNSA. Trimming removed 1 base at V and 5 bases at J, with 14 bases between. The CDR3 length is 15 residues. Treatment reported: oral pan-JAK inhibitor, 5-10 mg twice daily. Individuals with alopecia areata gave both lesional scalp punch biopsies and peripheral blood for collection. The sample was CD8+ T cells sorted from blood, taken around week 53, from a patient treated with tofacitinib. This TCR was recovered from a human donor with alopecia areata. The chain carries TRBV7-2 and TRBJ1-1; D not resolved. The CDR3 region has the DNA TGTGCCAGCAGCTTAGATGGATCCGGGGAGACTGAAGCTTTCTTT. Amino acids: CASSLDGSGETEAFF.